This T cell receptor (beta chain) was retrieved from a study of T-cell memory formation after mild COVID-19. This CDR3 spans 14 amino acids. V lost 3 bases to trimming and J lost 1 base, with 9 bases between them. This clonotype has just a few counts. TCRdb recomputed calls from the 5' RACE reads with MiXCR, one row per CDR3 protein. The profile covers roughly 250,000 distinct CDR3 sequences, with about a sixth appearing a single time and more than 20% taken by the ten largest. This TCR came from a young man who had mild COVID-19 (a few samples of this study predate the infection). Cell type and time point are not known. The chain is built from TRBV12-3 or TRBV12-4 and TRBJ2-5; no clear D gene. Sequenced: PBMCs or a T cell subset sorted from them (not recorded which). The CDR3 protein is CASSFFSRQETQYF. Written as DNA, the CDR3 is TGTGCCAGCAGTTTTTTCAGCCGCCAAGAGACCCAGTACTTC.